This passage covers 5 T cell receptor beta chains from one sample sequenced in a study of T cell changes during pregnancy in multiple sclerosis. The assay was immunoSEQ multiplex PCR, and TCRdb's table has in-frame clones only and misses some. Of some 27,000 clones listed, 80% to 90% are singletons. The material was CD4+ T cells from peripheral blood mononuclear cells, obtained in the second trimester of pregnancy. The receptors come from a female donor with multiple sclerosis, enrolled in a pregnancy study.

The chain is built from TRBV10-1 and TRBJ2-1; D not resolved. Trimming shortened V by 5 bases and J by 9 bases, and 8 bases separated the two germline ends. The CDR3 loop spans 11 amino acids. Germline values: CDR1 WNHNN, CDR2 SYGVQD (reference sequence). The CDR3 loop reads CASSPYREQFF. The CDR3 coding sequence is TGCGCCAGCAGTCCCTACCGTGAGCAGTTCTTC.

The genes are TRBV5-4 and TRBJ2-5; the match to TRBD1 covers 7 bases. CDR1 is SGHNT, CDR2 YYREEE, per germline (reference sequence). The CDR3 is made up of 13 amino acids. Trimming cost V 3 bases and J 4 bases; bases outside gene matches: 3. The chain's CDR3 is CASSSGGGETQYF. CDR3 nucleotide sequence: TGTGCCAGCAGCTCAGGGGGTGGAGAGACCCAGTACTTC.

This clone was counted once. The chain employs TRBV27 and TRBJ1-1; the D is unclear. With 2 bases removed from V and 3 bases from J, the gap between germline ends came to 16 bases. The CDR3 consists of 16 residues. CDR1 MNHEY and CDR2 SMNVEV come from the germline V gene (reference sequence). CDR3: CASSLRPPEADTEAFF. The CDR3 region has the DNA TGTGCCAGCAGTTTAAGGCCCCCCGAAGCGGACACTGAAGCTTTCTTT.

The chain is built from TRBV27 and TRBJ1-1; no reliable D call. V was clipped by 5 bases and J by 1 base, with 17 bases between them. The germline gives CDR1 MNHEY, CDR2 SMNVEV (reference sequence). The CDR3 extends over 16 amino acids. The CDR3 region has the DNA TGTGCCAGCAGTCCTCTAGCCGCCACGGGGAACACTGAAGCTTTCTTT. Translated: CASSPLAATGNTEAFF.

This clone has a single count. The chain employs TRBV5-6 and TRBJ2-5; D call uncertain. This CDR3 has 14 amino acids. Germline V gives CDR1 SGHDT, CDR2 YYEEEE. Trimming took off 0 bases at V and 2 bases at J, with 8 bases between the two ends. The CDR3 DNA sequence: TGTGCCAGCAGCTTGGTTCAGACTCAAGAGACCCAGTACTTC. Translating gives CASSLVQTQETQYF.